Detailed here is one T cell receptor beta chain. These data come from a study of blood T cell repertoires in COVID-19. Germline V gene sequence: CDR1 SGHNT, CDR2 YYREEE (reference sequence). The length of the CDR3 is 16 residues. Trimming took 4 bases from V and 4 from J, leaving 20 bases between them. Authors' analysis steps: Using reference gene primer amplification, nucleated cell counts were estimated. Sequencing was performed with immunoSEQ multiplex PCR; in TCRdb, only in-frame clones are kept and a portion is missing. That table is the source of V, J and clone size, and D and trimming were worked out from the DNA. The data hold 300,000 to 450,000 clones, with approximately 77% observed a single time.

This sequence joins TRBV5-4 and TRBJ1-2; possibly TRBD1 for D (6 bases). What was sequenced was peripheral blood. The TCR sequence derives from a human donor with acute or convalescent COVID-19. The donor label of this sample is uncertain. The CDR3 nucleotides are TGTGCCAGCAGCCGACTCGGTCTAGACAGGCCCTATGGCTACACCTTC. This gives the protein CASSRLGLDRPYGYTF.